This entry features one T cell receptor beta chain sequence. Germline V gene lookup returns CDR1 SGHTA and CDR2 FQGNSA. V lost 1 base to trimming and J lost 6 bases, with 7 bases between them. The CDR3 runs to 13 residues. TCRdb reprocessed the 5' RACE reads with MiXCR, giving one entry per CDR3 protein. The sample contains 250,000 to 400,000 distinct CDR3 sequences, under 14% of which appear only once. The data stem from a study of CD8 T cells in ankylosing spondylitis. The sample comprised blood, either unsorted or a sorted T cell fraction (not recorded which). This receptor was obtained from a female donor with ankylosing spondylitis or in good health (not recorded which). V is TRBV7-2 and J is TRBJ1-5; D gene ambiguous. This CDR3 reads CASSLGGSQPQHF. Here the CDR3 DNA reads TGTGCCAGCAGCTTAGGGGGAAGTCAGCCCCAGCATTTT.